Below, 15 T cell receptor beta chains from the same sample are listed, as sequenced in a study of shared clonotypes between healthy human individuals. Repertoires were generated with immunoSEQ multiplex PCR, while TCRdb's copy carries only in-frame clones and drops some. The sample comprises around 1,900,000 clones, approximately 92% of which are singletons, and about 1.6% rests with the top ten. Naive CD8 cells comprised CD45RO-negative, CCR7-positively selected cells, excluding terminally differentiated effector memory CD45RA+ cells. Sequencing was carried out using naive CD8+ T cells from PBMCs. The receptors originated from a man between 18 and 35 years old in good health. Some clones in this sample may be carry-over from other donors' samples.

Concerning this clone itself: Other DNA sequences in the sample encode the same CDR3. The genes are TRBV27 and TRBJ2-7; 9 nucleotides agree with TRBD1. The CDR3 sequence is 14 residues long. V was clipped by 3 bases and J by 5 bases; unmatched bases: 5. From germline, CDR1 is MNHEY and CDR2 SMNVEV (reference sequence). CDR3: CASSLGQGLNEQYF. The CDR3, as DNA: TGTGCCAGCAGTTTGGGACAGGGTCTCAACGAGCAGTACTTC.

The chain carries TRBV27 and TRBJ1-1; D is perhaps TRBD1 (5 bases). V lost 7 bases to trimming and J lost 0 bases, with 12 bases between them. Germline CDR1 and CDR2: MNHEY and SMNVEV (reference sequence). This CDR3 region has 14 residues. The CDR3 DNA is TGTGCCAGCACATCTAAGGGGCTGAACACTGAAGCTTTCTTT. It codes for CASTSKGLNTEAFF.

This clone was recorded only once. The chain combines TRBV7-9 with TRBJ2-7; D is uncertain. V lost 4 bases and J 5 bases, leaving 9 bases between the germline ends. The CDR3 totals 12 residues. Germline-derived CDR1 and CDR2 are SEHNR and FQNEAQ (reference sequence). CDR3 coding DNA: TGTGCCAGCAGCTCTCGGCTCGACGAGCAGTACTTC. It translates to CASSSRLDEQYF.

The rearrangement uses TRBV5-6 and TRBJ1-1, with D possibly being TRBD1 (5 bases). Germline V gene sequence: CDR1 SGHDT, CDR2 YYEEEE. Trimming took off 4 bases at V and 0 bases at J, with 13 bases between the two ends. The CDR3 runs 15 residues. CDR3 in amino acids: CASSDGGHMNTEAFF. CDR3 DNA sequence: TGTGCCAGCAGCGACGGAGGACACATGAACACTGAAGCTTTCTTT.

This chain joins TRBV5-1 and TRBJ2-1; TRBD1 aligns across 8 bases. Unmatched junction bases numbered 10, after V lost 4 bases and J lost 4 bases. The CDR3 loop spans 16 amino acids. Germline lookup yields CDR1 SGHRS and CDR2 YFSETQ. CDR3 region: CASSGRDRMPYNEQFF. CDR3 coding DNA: TGCGCCAGCAGCGGTAGGGACAGGATGCCTTACAATGAGCAGTTCTTC.

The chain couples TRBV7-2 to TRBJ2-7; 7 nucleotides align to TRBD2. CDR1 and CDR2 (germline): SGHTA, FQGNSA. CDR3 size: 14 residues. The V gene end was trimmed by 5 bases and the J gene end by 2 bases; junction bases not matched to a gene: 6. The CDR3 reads CASSPTSETYEQYF. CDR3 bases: TGTGCCAGCAGCCCCACTAGCGAAACCTACGAGCAGTACTTC.

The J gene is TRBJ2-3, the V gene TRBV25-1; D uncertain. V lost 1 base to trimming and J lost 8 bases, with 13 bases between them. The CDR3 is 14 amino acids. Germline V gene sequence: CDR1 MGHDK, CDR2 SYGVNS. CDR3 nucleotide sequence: TGTGCCAGCAGTGAATGGGAAGCGTGGGGTACGCAGTATTTT. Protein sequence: CASSEWEAWGTQYF.

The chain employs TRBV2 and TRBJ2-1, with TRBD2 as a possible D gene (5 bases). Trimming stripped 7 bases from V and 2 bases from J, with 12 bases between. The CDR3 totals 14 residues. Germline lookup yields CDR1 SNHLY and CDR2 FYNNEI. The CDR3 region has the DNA TGTGCCAGCATGAGCCCGGAGGCCTACAATGAGCAGTTCTTC. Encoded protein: CASMSPEAYNEQFF.

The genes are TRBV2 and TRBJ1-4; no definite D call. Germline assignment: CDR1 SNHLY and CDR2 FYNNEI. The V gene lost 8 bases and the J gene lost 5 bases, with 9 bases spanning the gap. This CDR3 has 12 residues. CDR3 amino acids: CASRNPNEKLFF. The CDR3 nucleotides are TGTGCCAGCCGGAACCCGAATGAAAAACTGTTTTTT.

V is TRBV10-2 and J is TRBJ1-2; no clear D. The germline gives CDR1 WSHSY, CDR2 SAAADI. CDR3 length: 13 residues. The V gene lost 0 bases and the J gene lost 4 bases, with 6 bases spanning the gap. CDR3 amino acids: CASSESYGYGYTF. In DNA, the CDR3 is TGCGCCAGCAGTGAGTCTTACGGCTATGGCTACACCTTC.

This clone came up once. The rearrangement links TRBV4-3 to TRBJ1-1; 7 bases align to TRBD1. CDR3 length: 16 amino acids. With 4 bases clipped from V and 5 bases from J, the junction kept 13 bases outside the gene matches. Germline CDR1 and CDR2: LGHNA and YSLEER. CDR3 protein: CASSPVGSRGVTEAFF. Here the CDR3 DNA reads TGCGCCAGCAGCCCCGTAGGGTCCAGGGGGGTGACTGAAGCTTTCTTT.

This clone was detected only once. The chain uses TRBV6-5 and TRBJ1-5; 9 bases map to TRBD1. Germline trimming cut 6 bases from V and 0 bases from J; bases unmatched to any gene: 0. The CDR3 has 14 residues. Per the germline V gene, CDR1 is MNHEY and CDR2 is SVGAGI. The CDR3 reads CASRGQGSNQPQHF. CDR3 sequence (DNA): TGTGCCAGCAGGGGACAGGGTAGCAATCAGCCCCAGCATTTT.

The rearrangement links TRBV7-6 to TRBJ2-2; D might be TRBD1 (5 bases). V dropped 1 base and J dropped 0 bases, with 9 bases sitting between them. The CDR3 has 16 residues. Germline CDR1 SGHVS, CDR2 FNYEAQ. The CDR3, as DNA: TGTGCCAGCAGCTTAGAAGGGGAAGCGAACACCGGGGAGCTGTTTTTT. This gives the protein CASSLEGEANTGELFF.

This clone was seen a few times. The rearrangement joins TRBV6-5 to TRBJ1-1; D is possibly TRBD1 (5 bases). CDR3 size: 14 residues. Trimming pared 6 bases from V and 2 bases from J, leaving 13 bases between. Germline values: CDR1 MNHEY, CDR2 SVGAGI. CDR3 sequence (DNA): TGTGCCAGCAGCTCCGGGACCGGTAACACTGAAGCTTTCTTT. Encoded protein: CASSSGTGNTEAFF.

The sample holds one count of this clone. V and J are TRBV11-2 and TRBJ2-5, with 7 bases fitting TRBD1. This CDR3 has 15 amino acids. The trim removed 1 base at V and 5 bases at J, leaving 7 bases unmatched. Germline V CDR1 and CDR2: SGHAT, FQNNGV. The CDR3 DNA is TGTGCCAGCAGCTTAGGGGACAGACTGGATGAGACCCAGTACTTC. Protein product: CASSLGDRLDETQYF.